Each of the 3 T cell receptor beta chains below was sequenced from the same sample in a study of blood T cell repertoires in COVID-19 (dated by TCRdb to 2020 to 2022). Libraries were constructed by the immunoSEQ multiplex PCR assay. The source is immuneACCESS, and TCRdb retained only in-frame sequences with V and J called. Part of the clones is not carried over; for the studies checked, unresolved V genes explain less than half of this, and the remainder is unexplained. Within this sample are around 100,000 clones, with around 92% of them counted one time only. The ten largest clones take up around 3.8% of the sample. Sequenced sample: peripheral blood. Receptors were obtained from a woman in her sixties with acute or convalescent COVID-19.

The chain couples TRBV11-3 to TRBJ2-1; 8 bases match TRBD2. In germline, CDR1 is SGHNT, CDR2 YENEEA. The trim removed 6 bases at V and 5 bases at J, leaving 15 bases unmatched. The CDR3 has 17 residues. CDR3 sequence (DNA): TGTGCCAGCAGTTCCCCGGGACTAGGAGACGTCAACAATGAGCAGTTCTTC. Amino acid sequence: CASSSPGLGDVNNEQFF.

The V gene is TRBV19, the J gene TRBJ1-2; D unclear. Germline loops: CDR1 LNHDA, CDR2 SQIVND (reference sequence). V lost 5 bases to trimming and J lost 4 bases, with 5 bases between them. CDR3 length equals 11 residues. The CDR3, as DNA: TGTGCCAGTAGTCCCTCCTATGGCTACACCTTC. Its protein is CASSPSYGYTF.

The rearrangement links TRBV29-1 to TRBJ2-5; TRBD2 is a possible D gene (6 bases). V lost 4 bases, J lost 7 bases, and 19 bases lay in between. Germline lookup yields CDR1 SQVTM and CDR2 ANQGSEA. The CDR3 totals 14 residues. The CDR3 protein is CSVVGGLGVGTQYF. The DNA of the CDR3 is TGCAGCGTTGTTGGGGGACTTGGGGTGGGGACCCAGTACTTC. The full variable domain, completed using reference TRBV29-1 and TRBJ2-5, is SAVISQKPSRDICQRGTSLTIQCQVDSQVTMMFWYRQQPGQSLTLIATANQGSEATYESGFVIDKFPISRPNLTFSTLTVSNMSPEDSSIYLCSVVGGLGVGTQYFGPGTRLLVL.